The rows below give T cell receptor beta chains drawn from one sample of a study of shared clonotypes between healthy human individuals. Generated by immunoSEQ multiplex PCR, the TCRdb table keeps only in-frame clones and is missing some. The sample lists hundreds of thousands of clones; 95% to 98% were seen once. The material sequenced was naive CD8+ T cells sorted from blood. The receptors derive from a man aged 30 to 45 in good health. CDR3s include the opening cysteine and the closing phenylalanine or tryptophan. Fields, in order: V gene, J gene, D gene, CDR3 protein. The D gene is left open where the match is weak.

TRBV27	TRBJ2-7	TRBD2	CASRPGLADYEQYF
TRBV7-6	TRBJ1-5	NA	CASGLEPGNQPQHF
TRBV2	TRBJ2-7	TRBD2	CASTEGGTSLYEQYF
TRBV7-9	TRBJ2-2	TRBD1	CASSGTGGTGELFF
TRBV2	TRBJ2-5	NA	CASSEEPQETQYF
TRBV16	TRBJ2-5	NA	CASSQSWETQYF
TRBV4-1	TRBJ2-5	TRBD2	CASSPAGVLEETQYF
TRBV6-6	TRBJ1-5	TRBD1	CASSSSGGGQPQHF
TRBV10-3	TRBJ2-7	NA	CAIRRGGDSYEQYF
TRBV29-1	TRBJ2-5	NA	CSVVSEETQYF
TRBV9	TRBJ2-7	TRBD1	CASSVGQGNSYEQYF
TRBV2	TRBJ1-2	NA	CASRGSYDGYTF
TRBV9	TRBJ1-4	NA	CASSVAEAGAEKLFF
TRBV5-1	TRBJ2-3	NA	CASSWGSTDTQYF
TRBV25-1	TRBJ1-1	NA	CASSENQGLNTEAFF
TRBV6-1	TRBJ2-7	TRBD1	CASRDGTALSYEQYF
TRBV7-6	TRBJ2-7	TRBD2	CASSSLGTSGRRYEQYF
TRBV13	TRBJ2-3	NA	CASSLWGDTQYF
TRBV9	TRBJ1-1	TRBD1	CASGTGVSTEAFF
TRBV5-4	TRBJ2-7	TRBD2	CASSFKRDYPPYEQYF
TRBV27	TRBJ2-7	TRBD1	CASSLLGQGYEQYF
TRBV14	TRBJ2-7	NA	CASSPRLGLSSYEQYF
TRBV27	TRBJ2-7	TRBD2	CASSLTSAYEQYF
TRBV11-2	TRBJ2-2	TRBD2	CASSLGLAGQAGELFF
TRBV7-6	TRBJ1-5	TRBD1	CASSSKTRGGNQPQHF
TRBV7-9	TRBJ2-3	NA	CASSLVGTGLQGTQYF
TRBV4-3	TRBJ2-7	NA	CASSQEKGGVGYEQYF
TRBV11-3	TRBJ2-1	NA	CASSLITGEQFF
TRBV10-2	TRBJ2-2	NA	CASSVSFQNTGELFF
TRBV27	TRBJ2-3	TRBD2	CASSLSGTSVPDTQYF
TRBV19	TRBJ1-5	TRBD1	CASRRDRGDEPPINQPQHF
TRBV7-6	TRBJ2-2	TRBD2	CASSLETSGMVGELFF
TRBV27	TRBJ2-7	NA	CASSLGGSFSYEQYF
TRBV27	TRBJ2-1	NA	CARVGGEQFF
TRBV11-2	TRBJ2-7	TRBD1	CASSGQAYEQYF
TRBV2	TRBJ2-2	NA	CASTPADTGELFF
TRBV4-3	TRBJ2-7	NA	CASSQEVRSYEQYF
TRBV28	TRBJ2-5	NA	CASNIFAWYQETQYF
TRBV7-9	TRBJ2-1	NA	CASSFSGSYNEQFF
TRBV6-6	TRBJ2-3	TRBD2	CASSYTGTSGTDTQYF
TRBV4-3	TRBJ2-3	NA	CASSQVATGALTDTQYF
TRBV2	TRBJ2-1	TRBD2	CASNGLAGGPVDEQFF
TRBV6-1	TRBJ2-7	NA	CASSENWGEQYF
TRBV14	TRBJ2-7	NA	CASSQGRLGKSYEQYF
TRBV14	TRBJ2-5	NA	CASSQGRDTSIETQYF
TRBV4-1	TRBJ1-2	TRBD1	CASSPLTTGVAYTF
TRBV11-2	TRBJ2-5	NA	CASSLGLGGETQYF
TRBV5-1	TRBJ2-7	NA	CASSLARVYEQYF
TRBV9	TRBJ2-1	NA	CASSVGGVSQPFF
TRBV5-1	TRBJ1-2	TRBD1	CASSATPGGSHGYTF
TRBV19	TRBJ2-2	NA	CASMAGNTGELFF
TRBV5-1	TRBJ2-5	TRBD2	CASSMTSGSIRETQYF
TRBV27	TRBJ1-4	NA	CASSLYRKHEKLFF
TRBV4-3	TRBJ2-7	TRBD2	CASSPGRAVYEQYF
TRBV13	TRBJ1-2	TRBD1	CASSLQGDYGYTF
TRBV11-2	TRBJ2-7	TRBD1	CASSYTPGTGFPYEQYF
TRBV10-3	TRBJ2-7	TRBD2	CAISEGLAGYEQYF
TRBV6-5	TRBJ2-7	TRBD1	CASSPDRGRQYF
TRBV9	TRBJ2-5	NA	CASSVVVSWGRALQETQYF